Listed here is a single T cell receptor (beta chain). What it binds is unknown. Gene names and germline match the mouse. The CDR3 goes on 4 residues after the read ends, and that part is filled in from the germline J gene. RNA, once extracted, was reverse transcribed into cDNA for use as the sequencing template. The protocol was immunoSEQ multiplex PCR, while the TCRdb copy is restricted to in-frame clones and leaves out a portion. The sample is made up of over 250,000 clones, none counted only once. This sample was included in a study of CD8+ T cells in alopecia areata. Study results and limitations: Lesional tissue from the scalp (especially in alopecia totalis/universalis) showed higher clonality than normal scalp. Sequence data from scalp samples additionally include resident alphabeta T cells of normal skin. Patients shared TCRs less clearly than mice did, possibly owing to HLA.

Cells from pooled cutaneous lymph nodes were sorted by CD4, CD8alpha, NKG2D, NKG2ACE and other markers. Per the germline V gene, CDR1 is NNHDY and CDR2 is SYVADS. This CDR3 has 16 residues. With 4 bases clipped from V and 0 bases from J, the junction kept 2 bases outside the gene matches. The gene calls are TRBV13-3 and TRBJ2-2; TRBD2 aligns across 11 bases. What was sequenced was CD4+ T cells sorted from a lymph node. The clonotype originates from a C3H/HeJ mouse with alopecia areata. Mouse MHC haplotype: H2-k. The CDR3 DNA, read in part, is TGTGCCAGCAGTTGGGACTGGGGGTCAAACACCGGG. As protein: CASSWDWGSNTG. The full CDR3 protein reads CASSWDWGSNTGQLYF. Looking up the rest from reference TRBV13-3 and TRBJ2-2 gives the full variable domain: EAAVTQSPRSKVAVTGGKVTLSCHQTNNHDYMYWYRQDTGHGLRLIHYSYVADSTEKGDIPDGYKASRPSQENFSLILELASLSQTAVYFCASSWDWGSNTGQLYFGEGSKLTVL.